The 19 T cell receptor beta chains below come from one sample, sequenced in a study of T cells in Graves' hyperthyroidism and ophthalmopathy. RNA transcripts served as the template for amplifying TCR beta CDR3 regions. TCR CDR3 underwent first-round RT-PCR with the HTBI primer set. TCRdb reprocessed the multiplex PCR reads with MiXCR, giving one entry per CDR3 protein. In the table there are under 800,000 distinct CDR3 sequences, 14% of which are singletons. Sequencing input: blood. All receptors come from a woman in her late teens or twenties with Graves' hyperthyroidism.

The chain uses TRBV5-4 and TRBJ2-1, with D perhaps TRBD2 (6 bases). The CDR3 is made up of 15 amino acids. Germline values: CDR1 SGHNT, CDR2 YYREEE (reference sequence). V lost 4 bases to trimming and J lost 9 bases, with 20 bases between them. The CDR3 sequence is CASSPRHPVGGEQFF. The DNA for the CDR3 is TGTGCCAGCAGCCCCCGCCATCCGGTCGGGGGTGAGCAGTTCTTC.

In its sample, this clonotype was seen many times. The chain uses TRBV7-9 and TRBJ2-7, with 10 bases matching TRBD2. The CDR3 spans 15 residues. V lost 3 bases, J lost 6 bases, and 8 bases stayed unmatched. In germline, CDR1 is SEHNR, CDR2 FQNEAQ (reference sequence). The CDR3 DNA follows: TGTGCCAGCAGCTTCGGGACTAGCGCTATGGGCGAGCAGTACTTC. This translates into CASSFGTSAMGEQYF. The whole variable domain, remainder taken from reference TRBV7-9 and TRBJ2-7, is DTGVSQNPRHKITKRGQNVTFRCDPISEHNRLYWYRQTLGQGPEFLTYFQNEAQLEKSRLLSDRFSAERPKGSFSTLEIQRTEQGDSAMYLCASSFGTSAMGEQYFGPGTRLTVT.

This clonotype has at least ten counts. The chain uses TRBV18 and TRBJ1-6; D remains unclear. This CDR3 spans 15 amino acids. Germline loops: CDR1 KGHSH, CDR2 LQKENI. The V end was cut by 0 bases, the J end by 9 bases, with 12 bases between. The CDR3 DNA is TGTGCCAGCTCACCACCCCAGGCCCGGGGTTCACCCCTCCACTTT. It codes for CASSPPQARGSPLHF.

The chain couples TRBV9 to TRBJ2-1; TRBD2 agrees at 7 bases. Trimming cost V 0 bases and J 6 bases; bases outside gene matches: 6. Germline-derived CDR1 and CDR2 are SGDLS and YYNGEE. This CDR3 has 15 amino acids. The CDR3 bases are TGTGCCAGCAGCGTAGGGCGGGAGCAGGGCAATGAGCAGTTCTTC. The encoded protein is CASSVGREQGNEQFF.

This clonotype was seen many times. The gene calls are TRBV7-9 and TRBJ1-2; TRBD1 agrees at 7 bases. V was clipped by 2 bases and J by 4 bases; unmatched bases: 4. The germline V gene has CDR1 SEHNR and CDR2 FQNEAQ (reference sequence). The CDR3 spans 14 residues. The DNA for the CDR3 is TGTGCCAGCAGCTTACAGGGGGTTGTCTATGGCTACACCTTC. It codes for CASSLQGVVYGYTF. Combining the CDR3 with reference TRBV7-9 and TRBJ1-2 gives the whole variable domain DTGVSQNPRHKITKRGQNVTFRCDPISEHNRLYWYRQTLGQGPEFLTYFQNEAQLEKSRLLSDRFSAERPKGSFSTLEIQRTEQGDSAMYLCASSLQGVVYGYTFGSGTRLTVV.

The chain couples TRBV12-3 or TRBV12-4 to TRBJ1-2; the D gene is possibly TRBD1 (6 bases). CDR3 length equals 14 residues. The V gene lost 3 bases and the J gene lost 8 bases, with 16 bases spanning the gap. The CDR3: CASSFPAQGEGYTF. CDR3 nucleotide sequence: TGTGCCAGCAGTTTTCCCGCACAGGGTGAAGGCTACACCTTC.

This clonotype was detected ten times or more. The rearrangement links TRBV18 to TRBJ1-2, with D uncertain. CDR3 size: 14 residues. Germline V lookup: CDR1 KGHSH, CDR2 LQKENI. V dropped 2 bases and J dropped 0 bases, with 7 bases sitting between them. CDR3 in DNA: TGTGCCAGCTCACCAAAAACAACTAACTATGGCTACACCTTC. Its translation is CASSPKTTNYGYTF. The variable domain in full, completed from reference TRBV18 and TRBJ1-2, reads NAGVMQNPRHLVRRRGQEARLRCSPMKGHSHVYWYRQLPEEGLKFMVYLQKENIIDESGMPKERFSAEFPKEGPSILRIQQVVRGDSAAYFCASSPKTTNYGYTFGSGTRLTVV.

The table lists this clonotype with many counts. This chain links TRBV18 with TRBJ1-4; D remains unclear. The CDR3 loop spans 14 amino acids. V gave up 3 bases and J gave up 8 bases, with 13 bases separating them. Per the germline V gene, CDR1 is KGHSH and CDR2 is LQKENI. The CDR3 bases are TGTGCCAGCTCACCGGCCAGCAGGAGGGAAAAACTGTTTTTT. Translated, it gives CASSPASRREKLFF.

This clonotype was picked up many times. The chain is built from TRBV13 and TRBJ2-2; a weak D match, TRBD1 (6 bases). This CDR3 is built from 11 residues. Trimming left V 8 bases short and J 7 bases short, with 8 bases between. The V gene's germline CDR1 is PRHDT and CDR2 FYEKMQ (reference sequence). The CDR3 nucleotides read TGTGCCAGCGGGGGCGGCGGGGAGCTGTTTTTT. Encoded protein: CASGGGGELFF.

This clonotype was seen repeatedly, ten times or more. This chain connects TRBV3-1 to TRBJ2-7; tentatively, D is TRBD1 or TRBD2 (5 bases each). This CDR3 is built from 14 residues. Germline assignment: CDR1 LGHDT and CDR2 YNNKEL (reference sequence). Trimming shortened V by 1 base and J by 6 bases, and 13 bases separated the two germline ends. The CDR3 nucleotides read TGTGCCAGCAGCCAAGGATTAGCGAGGGGCGAGCAGTACTTC. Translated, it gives CASSQGLARGEQYF.

For the CDR3, the DNA is TGTGCCAGCATGACAAGAGACAATGAGCAGTTCTTC. Its protein product is CASMTRDNEQFF. The V and J genes are TRBV6-1 and TRBJ2-1; D gene uncertain. Germline assignment: CDR1 MNHNS and CDR2 SASEGT. This CDR3 comprises 12 residues. V was trimmed by 7 bases and J by 5 bases, leaving 9 bases between them.

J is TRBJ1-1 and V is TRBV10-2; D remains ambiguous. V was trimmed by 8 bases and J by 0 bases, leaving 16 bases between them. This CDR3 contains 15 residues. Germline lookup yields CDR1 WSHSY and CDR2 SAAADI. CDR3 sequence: CASAHHQSMNTEAFF. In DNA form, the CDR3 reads TGCGCCAGCGCCCACCATCAAAGTATGAACACTGAAGCTTTCTTT.

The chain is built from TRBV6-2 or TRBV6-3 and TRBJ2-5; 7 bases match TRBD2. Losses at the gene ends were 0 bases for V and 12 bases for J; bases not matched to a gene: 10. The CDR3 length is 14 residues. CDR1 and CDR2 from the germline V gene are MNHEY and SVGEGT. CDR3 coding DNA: TGTGCCAGCAGTTACTCGGGGACTATCGGAGATAAGTACTTC. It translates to CASSYSGTIGDKYF.

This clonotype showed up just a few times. The DNA of the CDR3 is TGTGCCATCCGCAGGGAGAACACTGAAGCTTTCTTT. Translated: CAIRRENTEAFF. The rearrangement joins TRBV10-3 to TRBJ1-1; D might be TRBD1 (5 bases). V was pared by 8 bases and J by 1 base, with 8 bases between. The CDR3 extends over 12 amino acids. Germline V lookup: CDR1 ENHRY, CDR2 SYGVKD.

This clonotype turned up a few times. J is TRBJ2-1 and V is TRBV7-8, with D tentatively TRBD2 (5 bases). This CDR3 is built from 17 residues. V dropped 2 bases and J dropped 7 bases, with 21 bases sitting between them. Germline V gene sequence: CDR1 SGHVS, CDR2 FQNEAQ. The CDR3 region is CASSLSRGFGVTNEQFF. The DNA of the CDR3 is TGTGCCAGCAGCTTATCTCGCGGTTTCGGGGTTACTAATGAGCAGTTCTTC.

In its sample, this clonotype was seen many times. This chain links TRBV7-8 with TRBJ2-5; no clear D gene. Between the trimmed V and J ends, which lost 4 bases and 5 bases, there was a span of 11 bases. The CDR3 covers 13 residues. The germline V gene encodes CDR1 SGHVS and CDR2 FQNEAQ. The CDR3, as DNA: TGTGCCAGCAGCTCTTCGAGGCGGGAGACCCAGTACTTC. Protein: CASSSSRRETQYF.

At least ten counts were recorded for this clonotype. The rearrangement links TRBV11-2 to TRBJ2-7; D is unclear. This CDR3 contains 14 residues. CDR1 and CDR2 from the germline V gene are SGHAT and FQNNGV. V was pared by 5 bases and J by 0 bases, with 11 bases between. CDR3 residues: CASSRDLVSYEQYF. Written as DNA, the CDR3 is TGTGCCAGCAGCCGCGACCTTGTCTCCTACGAGCAGTACTTC.

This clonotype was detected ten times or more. For the CDR3, the DNA is TGTGCCAGCAGCTTAGGACAGATTGATCAGCCCCAGCATTTT. Amino acids: CASSLGQIDQPQHF. The chain combines TRBV7-2 with TRBJ1-5, with a weak D call TRBD1 (5 bases). This CDR3 is 14 amino acids long. Germline CDR1 reads SGHTA; CDR2 reads FQGNSA. Between the trimmed V and J ends, which lost 1 base and 5 bases, there was a span of 9 bases. Variable domain in full (rest from reference TRBV7-2 and TRBJ1-5): GAGVSQSPSNKVTEKGKDVELRCDPISGHTALYWYRQSLGQGLEFLIYFQGNSAPDKSGLPSDRFSAERTGGSVSTLTIQRTQQEDSAVYLCASSLGQIDQPQHFGDGTRLSIL.

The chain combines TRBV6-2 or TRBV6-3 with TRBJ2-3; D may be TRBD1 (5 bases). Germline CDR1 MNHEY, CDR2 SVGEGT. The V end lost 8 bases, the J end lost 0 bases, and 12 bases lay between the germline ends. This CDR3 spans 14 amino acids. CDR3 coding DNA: TGTGCCAGCCGTCGACAGCCTAGCACAGATACGCAGTATTTT. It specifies CASRRQPSTDTQYF.